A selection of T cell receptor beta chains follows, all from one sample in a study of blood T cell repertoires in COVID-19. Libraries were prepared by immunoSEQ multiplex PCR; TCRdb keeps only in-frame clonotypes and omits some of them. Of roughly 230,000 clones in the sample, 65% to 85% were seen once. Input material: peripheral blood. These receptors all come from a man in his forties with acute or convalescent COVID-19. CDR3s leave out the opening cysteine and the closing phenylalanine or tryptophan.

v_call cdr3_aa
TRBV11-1 ASSSLAGQNTGELF
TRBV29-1 SADVTGGSNEQF
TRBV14 ASSQSNSPLH
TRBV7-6 ASSLLPGAGTGELF
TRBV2 ASSTGSLNYGYT
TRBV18 ASSPPTSGNTGELF
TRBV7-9 ASSHEDRTYEQY
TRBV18 ASSFGQGANSPLH
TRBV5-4 ASSLAWQGYGYT
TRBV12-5 ASGPSSGRTDTQY
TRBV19 ASSAGHLSGNTIY
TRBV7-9 ASSPYAREEKLF
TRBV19 ASRTTGGEDYEQY
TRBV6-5 ASSYSRTGLYGYT